Listed below are T cell receptor beta chains from one sample, sequenced in a study of T cell responses to AZD1222 COVID-19 vaccine. Profiled with immunoSEQ multiplex PCR; TCRdb holds only in-frame clones, not every one. The sample contains 150,000 to 200,000 clones, roughly 94% of which appear only once. The specimen comprised peripheral blood, sampled 28 days after the second AZD1222 dose. Source of these receptors: an adult who received the AZD1222 COVID-19 vaccine. Both conserved end residues are part of each CDR3. D genes are given only for firm matches. The size entry is marked missing in some rows and otherwise reads once, few, many or a size class.

d_gene	j_gene	v_gene	abundance	CDR3aa	CDR3nt
TRBD1	TRBJ1-1	TRBV18	.	CASSPQGQGATEAFF	TGTGCCAGCTCACCACAGGGACAGGGGGCCACTGAAGCTTTCTTT
.	TRBJ1-1	TRBV7-6	.	CASSPQPNRLNTEAFF	TGTGCCAGCAGCCCTCAGCCGAATCGGTTGAACACTGAAGCTTTCTTT
TRBD1	TRBJ1-5	TRBV10-3	.	CAISAQGGPGNQPQHF	TGTGCCATCAGTGCTCAGGGGGGCCCAGGCAATCAGCCCCAGCATTTT
.	TRBJ2-7	TRBV6-6	.	CASSYGAVNEQYF	TGTGCCAGCAGTTACGGGGCCGTAAACGAGCAGTACTTC
.	TRBJ1-2	TRBV10-1	.	CASSESRDYGYTF	TGCGCCAGCAGTGAGAGTCGGGACTATGGCTACACCTTC
TRBD2	TRBJ2-1	TRBV24-1	.	CATSDFRELTSGREQFF	TGTGCCACCAGTGATTTTCGGGAGCTCACTAGCGGGAGGGAGCAGTTCTTC
.	TRBJ1-6	TRBV5-1	.	CASSLESSASSYNSPLHF	TGCGCCAGCAGCCTTGAGAGCTCGGCGAGCTCCTATAATTCACCCCTCCACTTT
TRBD1	TRBJ2-6	TRBV14	.	CASSQDGTGASGANVLTF	TGTGCCAGCAGCCAAGACGGGACAGGGGCCTCTGGGGCCAACGTCCTGACTTTC
.	TRBJ1-2	TRBV30	once	CACKERRGRWADYGYTF	TGTGCCTGCAAAGAACGGAGGGGCCGCTGGGCGGATTATGGCTACACCTTC
.	TRBJ2-2	TRBV3-1/TRBV3-2	.	CASSQLDSPSTGELFF	TGTGCCAGCAGCCAGCTGGATTCTCCCTCTACCGGGGAGCTGTTTTTT
TRBD2	TRBJ2-7	TRBV29-1	once	CSVVGLAGENEQYF	TGCAGCGTTGTTGGGCTAGCGGGAGAGAACGAGCAGTACTTC
.	TRBJ1-3	TRBV6-8	few	CASTRPGYTIYF	TGTGCCAGCACCCGGCCAGGTTACACCATATATTTT
TRBD2	TRBJ2-7	TRBV6-5	.	CASSYSIAGVDEQYF	TGTGCCAGCAGTTACTCGATAGCGGGAGTAGACGAGCAGTACTTC
.	TRBJ1-2	TRBV6-2/TRBV6-3	.	CASSYWMDSAPANYGYTF	TGTGCCAGCAGTTACTGGATGGACTCAGCGCCAGCTAACTATGGCTACACCTTC
TRBD1	TRBJ2-5	TRBV11-3	.	CASSSGTGTGTQYF	TGTGCCAGCAGCTCCGGGACAGGTACAGGGACCCAGTACTTC
.	TRBJ1-2	TRBV27	once	CASSLQYGPRRGGYTF	TGTGCCAGCAGTTTACAATATGGTCCGAGACGAGGAGGCTACACCTTC
.	TRBJ1-1	TRBV7-9	.	CASSQARDTEAFF	TGTGCCAGCAGCCAAGCCAGGGACACTGAAGCTTTCTTT